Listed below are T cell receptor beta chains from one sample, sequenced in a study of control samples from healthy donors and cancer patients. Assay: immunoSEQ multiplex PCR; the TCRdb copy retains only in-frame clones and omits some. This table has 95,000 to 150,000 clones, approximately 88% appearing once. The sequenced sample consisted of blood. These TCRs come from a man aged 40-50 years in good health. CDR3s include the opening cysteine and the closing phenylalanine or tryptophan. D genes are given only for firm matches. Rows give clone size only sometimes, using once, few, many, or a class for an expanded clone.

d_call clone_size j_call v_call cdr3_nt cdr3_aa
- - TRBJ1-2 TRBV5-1 TGCGCCAGCAGCTGGGGGAGAACCTCTAACTATGGCTACACCTTC CASSWGRTSNYGYTF
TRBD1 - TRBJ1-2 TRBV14 TGTGCCAGCAGCCGGGATGGACAGGGCCTCTATGGCTACACCTTC CASSRDGQGLYGYTF
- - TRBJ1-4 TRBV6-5 TGTGCCAGCAGGTGGGGGTCGGCAACTAATGAAAAACTGTTTTTT CASRWGSATNEKLFF
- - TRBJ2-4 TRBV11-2 TGTGCCAGCAGCTTAGTGGTCACCCCATCTTCCCACATTCAGTACTTC CASSLVVTPSSHIQYF
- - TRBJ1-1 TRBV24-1 TGTGCCACCCAAAGACATCCGAACACTGAAGCTTTCTTT CATQRHPNTEAFF
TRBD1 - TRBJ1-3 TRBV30 TGTGCCTGGACTTGGACAGGGTTTGGAAACACCATATATTTT CAWTWTGFGNTIYF
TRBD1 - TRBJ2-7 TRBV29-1 TGCAGCGTTGGTGACAGGGGGAGATCGGGAGAGCAGTACTTC CSVGDRGRSGEQYF
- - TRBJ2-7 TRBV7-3 TGTGCCAGCAGCTTAGGTCCAGCCACCTCCTACGAGCAGTACTTC CASSLGPATSYEQYF
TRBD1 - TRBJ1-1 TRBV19 TGTGCCAGTAGTTACAGGGGAATGAACACTGAAGCTTTCTTT CASSYRGMNTEAFF
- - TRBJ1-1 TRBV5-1 TGCGCCAGCAGCTTGGTCCCAGGGAAGAACACTGAAGCTTTCTTT CASSLVPGKNTEAFF
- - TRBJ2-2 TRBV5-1 TGCGCCAGCAGCTTCCTCGATCAGAACACCGGGGAGCTGTTTTTT CASSFLDQNTGELFF
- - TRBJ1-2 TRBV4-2 TGTGCCAGCAGCCCACAGGGTTCCGGCTATGGCTACACCTTC CASSPQGSGYGYTF
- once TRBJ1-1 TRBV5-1 TGCGCCAGCAGCTTGGCCCCCGACAGGTTGAACACTGAAGCTTTCTTT CASSLAPDRLNTEAFF
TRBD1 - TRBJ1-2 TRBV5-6 TGTGCCAGCAGCTTGACAGGGGTCCTCTATGGCTACACCTTC CASSLTGVLYGYTF
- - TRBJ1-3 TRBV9 TGTGCCAGCAGCCCCTATGGGAACTCTGGAAACACCATATATTTT CASSPYGNSGNTIYF
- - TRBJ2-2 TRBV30 TGTGCCTGGAGTGTACATCTGGCGACCGGGGAGCTGTTTTTT CAWSVHLATGELFF
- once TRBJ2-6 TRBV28 TGTGCCAGCAGTTTAGGAGGAAAAGTCAACTCTGGGGCCAACGTCCTGACTTTC CASSLGGKVNSGANVLTF
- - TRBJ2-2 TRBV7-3 TGTGCCAGCAGCTTCGGGGTGGGGACCGGGGAGCTGTTTTTT CASSFGVGTGELFF
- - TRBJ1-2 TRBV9 TGTGCCAGCAGCAGGGAAGCAGGGCCTACTAACTATGGCTACACCTTC CASSREAGPTNYGYTF
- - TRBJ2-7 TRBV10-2 TGCGCCAGCAGTGAGCTTCCAGACTACCCGTCCTTTGAGCAGTACTTC CASSELPDYPSFEQYF
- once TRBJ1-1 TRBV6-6 TGTGCCAGCAGCCGAACGGGTGCCGACACTGAAGCTTTCTTT CASSRTGADTEAFF
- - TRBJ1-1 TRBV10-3 TGTGCCATCAGTGAGTCGAGCCGGGCTTTCTTT CAISESSRAFF
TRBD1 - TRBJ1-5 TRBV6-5 TGTGCCAGCAGTTCAACAGGGGGGGGAGGCAATCAGCCCCAGCATTTT CASSSTGGGGNQPQHF
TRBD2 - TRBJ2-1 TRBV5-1 TGCGCCAGCAGCTTGGGGACTAGCTTTTTCAATGAGCAGTTCTTC CASSLGTSFFNEQFF
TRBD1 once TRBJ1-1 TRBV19 TGTGCCAGTAGGCAACCGGGACAGGGTGTCGTAGGCACTGAAGCTTTCTTT CASRQPGQGVVGTEAFF
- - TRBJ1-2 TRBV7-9 TGTGCCAGCAGCTCTACCCCAACATCCGGGACCGATGGCTACACCTTC CASSSTPTSGTDGYTF
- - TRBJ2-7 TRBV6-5 TGTGCCAGCACTCCTGGGAGAATCAGCTACGAGCAGTACTTC CASTPGRISYEQYF
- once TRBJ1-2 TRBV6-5 TGTGCCAGCAGCGGGGCGGGGAACTATGGCTACACCTTC CASSGAGNYGYTF
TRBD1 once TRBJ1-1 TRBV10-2 TGCGCCAGCGGGACAGGGGATTTAACTGAAGCTTTCTTT CASGTGDLTEAFF
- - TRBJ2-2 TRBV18 TGTGCCAGCTCACCCACTGGGACTGCTCACACCGGGGAGCTGTTTTTT CASSPTGTAHTGELFF
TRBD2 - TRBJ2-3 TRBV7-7 TGTGCCAGCAGCTTGAGCGGGGGGGGTGATACGCAGTATTTT CASSLSGGGDTQYF
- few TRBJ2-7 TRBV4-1 TGCGCCAGCAGCCCCGGGACGGTAAGCTACGAGCAGTACTTC CASSPGTVSYEQYF
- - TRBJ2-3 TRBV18 TGTGCCAGCTCAACGCCGGGACGGACAGATACGCAGTATTTT CASSTPGRTDTQYF
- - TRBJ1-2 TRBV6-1 TGTGCCAGCAGTTCTGGGGAGGTGGGTGGCTACACCTTC CASSSGEVGGYTF
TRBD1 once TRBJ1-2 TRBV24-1 TGTGCCACCGGTACAGGGGGGTCCTATGGCTACACCTTC CATGTGGSYGYTF
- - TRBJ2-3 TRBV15 TGTGCCACCAGCAGACTCCTAGGGACAGATACGCAGTATTTT CATSRLLGTDTQYF
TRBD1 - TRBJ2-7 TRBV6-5 TGTGCCAGCCGGACAGGGTGGGGGTCCTACGAGCAGTACTTC CASRTGWGSYEQYF
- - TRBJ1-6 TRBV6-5 TGTGCCAGCAGAGCGGACAGCAATTCACCCCTCCACTTT CASRADSNSPLHF
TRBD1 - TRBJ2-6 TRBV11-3 TGTGCCAGCAGCTCCACCAGACAGGGGGCGTCTGGGGCCAACGTCCTGACTTTC CASSSTRQGASGANVLTF
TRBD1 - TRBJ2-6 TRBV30 TGTGCCGGAGACAGGGTTGGGGCCAACGTCCTGACTTTC CAGDRVGANVLTF
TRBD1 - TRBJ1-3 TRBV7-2 TGTGCCAGCAGCCCGAGGGGGCTACTTGGAAACACCATATATTTT CASSPRGLLGNTIYF
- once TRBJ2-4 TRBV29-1 TGCAGCGTTGATGGGGGGCTGGTGGCCAAAAACATTCAGTACTTC CSVDGGLVAKNIQYF
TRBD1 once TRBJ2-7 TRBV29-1 TGCAGCGTCGGTTCCAGACAGGGGTACGAGCAGTACTTC CSVGSRQGYEQYF
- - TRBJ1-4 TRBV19 TGTGCCAGTTCGAGAGGTGGGACAAATTTCGGTGAAAAACTGTTTTTT CASSRGGTNFGEKLFF
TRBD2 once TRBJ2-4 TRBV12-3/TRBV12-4 TGTGCCAGCAAAGGACGGGAGGCAGCTTATCAGTACTTC CASKGREAAYQYF
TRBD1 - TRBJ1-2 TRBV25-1 TGTGCCAGCAGTGAAAGGACAGGGTTAGGCTACACCTTC CASSERTGLGYTF
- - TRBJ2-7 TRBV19 TGTGCCAGTAGTTCAGACGGAGGTTACGAGCAGTACTTC CASSSDGGYEQYF
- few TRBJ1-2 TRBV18 TGTGCCAGCTCACTTAGACAGACACCAGAATATGGCTACACCTTC CASSLRQTPEYGYTF
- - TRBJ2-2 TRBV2 TGTGCCAGCAGTGTGGGGGATCCCGGGGAGCTGTTTTTT CASSVGDPGELFF
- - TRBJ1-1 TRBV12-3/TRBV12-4 TGTGCCAGCAGTTTATATGAGAACACTGAAGCTTTCTTT CASSLYENTEAFF
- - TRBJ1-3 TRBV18 TGTGCCAGCTCACCTTCAGGTTACTCTGGAAACACCATATATTTT CASSPSGYSGNTIYF
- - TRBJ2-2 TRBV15 TGTGCCACCAGCAGAAACCCGTACAGGGAAATTAACGGGGAGCTGTTTTTT CATSRNPYREINGELFF
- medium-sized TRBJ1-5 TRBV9 TGTGCCAGCAGCGTAACAGCGACCTATAGCAATCAGCCCCAGCATTTT CASSVTATYSNQPQHF
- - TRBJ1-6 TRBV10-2 TGCGCCAGCAGTGAAAGGGGAGGGAATAATTCACCCCTCCACTTT CASSERGGNNSPLHF
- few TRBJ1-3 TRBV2 TGTGCCAGCAGTCTTAGCGAGGCTGTGGCTGGAAACACCATATATTTT CASSLSEAVAGNTIYF
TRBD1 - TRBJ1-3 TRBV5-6 TGTGCCAGCAGCTTGGACAGGGGAGGCGGAAACACCATATATTTT CASSLDRGGGNTIYF
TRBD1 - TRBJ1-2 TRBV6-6 TGTGCCAGCAGTTATTCGGGGGCCGGGACAGATGGCTACACCTTC CASSYSGAGTDGYTF
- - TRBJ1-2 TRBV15 TGTGCCACCAGCGCCAGGGGAGGGGATGGCTACACCTTC CATSARGGDGYTF
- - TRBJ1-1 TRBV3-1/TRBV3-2 TGTGCCAGCAGCCAAGGTCCAGGGAGGCACACTGAAGCTTTCTTT CASSQGPGRHTEAFF